These 3 T cell receptor beta chains were all obtained from the same sample, sequenced in a study of TIL therapy for anti-PD-1-resistant metastatic lung cancer. Sequencing used immunoSEQ v3. The repertoire was sequenced with immunoSEQ multiplex PCR; TCRdb's copy has only in-frame clones and lacks some. This sample has 45,000 to 50,000 clones, with around 64% found just once. The time point here: pre-treatment sample, taken before nivolumab and TIL therapy. Tumor tissue came from excised metastases, mostly pleural nodules or supraclavicular lymph nodes. The material was tumor tissue, obtained at baseline. Receptors were obtained from a person aged 25-85 years with non-small cell lung cancer.

The gene calls are TRBV27 and TRBJ2-7; maybe TRBD1 (5 bases). This CDR3 is 13 amino acids long. V was pared by 8 bases and J by 3 bases, with 14 bases between. CDR1 and CDR2 (germline): MNHEY, SMNVEV (reference sequence). CDR3 in amino acids: CASRSQGSYEQYF. For the CDR3, the DNA is TGTGCCAGCCGGAGCCAGGGAAGCTACGAGCAGTACTTC.

The rearrangement joins TRBV30 to TRBJ2-5, with 9 positions matching TRBD1. V shed 0 bases and J 2 bases; nucleotides not matched to a gene: 4. The CDR3 runs to 15 residues. CDR1 is GTSNPN and CDR2 is SVGIG in the germline V gene (reference sequence). The CDR3 spells CAWSVLGQGQETQYF. The DNA of the CDR3 is TGTGCCTGGAGTGTATTGGGACAGGGTCAAGAGACCCAGTACTTC.

This chain links TRBV10-3 with TRBJ1-6; TRBD1 might be the D (6 bases). This CDR3 is built from 15 residues. The V gene lost 0 bases and the J gene lost 9 bases, with 12 bases spanning the gap. Germline V lookup: CDR1 ENHRY, CDR2 SYGVKD. The DNA of the CDR3 is TGTGCCATCAGTGAGTCTTACAGGGTGGGTTCACCCCTCCACTTT. Its protein product is CAISESYRVGSPLHF.